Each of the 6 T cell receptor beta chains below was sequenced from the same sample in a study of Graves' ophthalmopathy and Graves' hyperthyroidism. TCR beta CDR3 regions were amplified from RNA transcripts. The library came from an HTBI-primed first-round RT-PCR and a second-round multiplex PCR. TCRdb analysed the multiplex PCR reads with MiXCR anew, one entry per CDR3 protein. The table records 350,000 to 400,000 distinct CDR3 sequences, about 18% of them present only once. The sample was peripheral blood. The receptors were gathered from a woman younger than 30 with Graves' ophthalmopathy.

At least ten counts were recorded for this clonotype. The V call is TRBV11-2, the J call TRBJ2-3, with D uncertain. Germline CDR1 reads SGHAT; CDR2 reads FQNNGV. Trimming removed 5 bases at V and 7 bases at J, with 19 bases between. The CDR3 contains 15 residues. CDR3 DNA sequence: TGTGCCAGCAGCGAGACTCGAGTTAAAGGGAATACGCAGTATTTT. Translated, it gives CASSETRVKGNTQYF.

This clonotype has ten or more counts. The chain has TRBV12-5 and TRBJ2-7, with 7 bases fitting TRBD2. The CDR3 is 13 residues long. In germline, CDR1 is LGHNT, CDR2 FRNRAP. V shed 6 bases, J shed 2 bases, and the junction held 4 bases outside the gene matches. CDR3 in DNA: TGTGCTAGTGGGTCTAGCGGCCCCTACGAGCAGTACTTC. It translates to CASGSSGPYEQYF.

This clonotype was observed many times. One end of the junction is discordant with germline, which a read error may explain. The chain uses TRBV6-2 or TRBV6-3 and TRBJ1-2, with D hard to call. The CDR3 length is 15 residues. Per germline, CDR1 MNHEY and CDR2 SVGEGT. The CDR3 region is CASSYRGLTNYGFTF. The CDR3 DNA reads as TGTGCCAGCAGTTACCGAGGACTGACTAACTATGGCTTCACCTTC.

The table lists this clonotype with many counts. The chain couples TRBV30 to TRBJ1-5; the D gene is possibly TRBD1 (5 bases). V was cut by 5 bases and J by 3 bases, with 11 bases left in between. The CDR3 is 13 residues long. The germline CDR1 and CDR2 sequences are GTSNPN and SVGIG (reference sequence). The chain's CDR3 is CAWQQGNNQPQHF. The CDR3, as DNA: TGTGCCTGGCAGCAGGGAAACAATCAGCCCCAGCATTTT.

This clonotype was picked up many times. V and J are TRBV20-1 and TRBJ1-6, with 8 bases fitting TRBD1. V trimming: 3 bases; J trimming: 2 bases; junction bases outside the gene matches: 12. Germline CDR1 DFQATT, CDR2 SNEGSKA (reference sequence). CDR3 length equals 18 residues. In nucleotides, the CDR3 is TGCAGTGCTAGGGGGACGATTCAGGGGGCAACCTATAATTCACCCCTCCACTTT. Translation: CSARGTIQGATYNSPLHF.

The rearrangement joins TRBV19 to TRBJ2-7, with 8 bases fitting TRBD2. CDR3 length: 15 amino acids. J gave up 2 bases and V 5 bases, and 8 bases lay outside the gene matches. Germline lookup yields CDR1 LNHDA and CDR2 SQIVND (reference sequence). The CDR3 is CASSVSSGPTYEQYF. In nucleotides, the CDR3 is TGTGCCAGTAGTGTCTCTAGCGGGCCTACCTACGAGCAGTACTTC. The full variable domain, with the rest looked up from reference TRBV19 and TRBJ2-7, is DGGITQSPKYLFRKEGQNVTLSCEQNLNHDAMYWYRQDPGQGLRLIYYSQIVNDFQKGDIAEGYSVSREKKESFPLTVTSAQKNPTAFYLCASSVSSGPTYEQYFGPGTRLTVT.